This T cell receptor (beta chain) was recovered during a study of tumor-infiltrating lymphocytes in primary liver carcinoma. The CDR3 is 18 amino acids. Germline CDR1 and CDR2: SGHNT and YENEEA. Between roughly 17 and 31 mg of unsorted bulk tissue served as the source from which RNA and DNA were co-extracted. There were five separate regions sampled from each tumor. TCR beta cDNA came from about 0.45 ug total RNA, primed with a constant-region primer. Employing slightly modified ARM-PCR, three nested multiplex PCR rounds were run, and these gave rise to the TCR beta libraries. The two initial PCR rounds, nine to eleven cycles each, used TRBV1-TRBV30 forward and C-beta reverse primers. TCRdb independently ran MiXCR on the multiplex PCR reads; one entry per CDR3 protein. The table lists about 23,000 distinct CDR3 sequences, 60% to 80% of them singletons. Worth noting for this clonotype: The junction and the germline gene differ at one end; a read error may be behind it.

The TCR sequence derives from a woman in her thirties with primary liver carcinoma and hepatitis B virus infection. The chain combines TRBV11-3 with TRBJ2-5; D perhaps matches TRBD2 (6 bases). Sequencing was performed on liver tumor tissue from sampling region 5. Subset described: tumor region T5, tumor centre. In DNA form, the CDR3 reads TGTACCAGCAGCCCGGGGGATTCTAACCAGGGTGTGCAAGAGGCCCAGTACTTC. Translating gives CTSSPGDSNQGVQEAQYF.